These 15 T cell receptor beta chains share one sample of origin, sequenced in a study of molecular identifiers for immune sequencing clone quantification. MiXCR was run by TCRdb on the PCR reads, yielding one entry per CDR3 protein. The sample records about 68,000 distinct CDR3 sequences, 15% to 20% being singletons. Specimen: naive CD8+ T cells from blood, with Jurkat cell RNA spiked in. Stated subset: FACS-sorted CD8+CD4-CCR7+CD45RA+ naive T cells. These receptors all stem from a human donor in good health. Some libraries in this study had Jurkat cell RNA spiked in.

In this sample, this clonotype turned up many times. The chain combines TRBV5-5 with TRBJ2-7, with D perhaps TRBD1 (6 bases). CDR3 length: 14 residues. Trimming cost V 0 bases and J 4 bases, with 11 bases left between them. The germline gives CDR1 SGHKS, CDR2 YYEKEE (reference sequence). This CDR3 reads CASSLVTGTYEQYF. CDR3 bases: TGTGCCAGCAGCTTGGTTACAGGGACGTACGAGCAGTACTTC.

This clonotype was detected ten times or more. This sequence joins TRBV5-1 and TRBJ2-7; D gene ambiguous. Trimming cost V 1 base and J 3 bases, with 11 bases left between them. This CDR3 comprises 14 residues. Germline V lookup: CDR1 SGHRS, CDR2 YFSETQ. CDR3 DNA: TGCGCCAGCAGCTTGAGATCCTCCTACTACGAGCAGTACTTC. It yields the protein CASSLRSSYYEQYF. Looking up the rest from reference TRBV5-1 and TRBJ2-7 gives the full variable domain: KAGVTQTPRYLIKTRGQQVTLSCSPISGHRSVSWYQQTPGQGLQFLFEYFSETQRNKGNFPGRFSGRQFSNSRSEMNVSTLELGDSALYLCASSLRSSYYEQYFGPGTRLTVT.

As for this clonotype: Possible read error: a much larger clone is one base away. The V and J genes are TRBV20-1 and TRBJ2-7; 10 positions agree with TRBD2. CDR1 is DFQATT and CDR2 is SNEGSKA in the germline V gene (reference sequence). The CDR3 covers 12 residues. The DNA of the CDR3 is TGCAGTGCAAAGGGACTAGCGAGTGAGCAGTGCTTC. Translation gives CSAKGLASEQCF.

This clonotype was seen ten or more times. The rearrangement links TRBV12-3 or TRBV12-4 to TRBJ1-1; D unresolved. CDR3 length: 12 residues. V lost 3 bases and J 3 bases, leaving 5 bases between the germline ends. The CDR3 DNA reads TGTGCCAGCAGTTTTGGCGACACTGAAGCTTTCTTT. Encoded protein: CASSFGDTEAFF.

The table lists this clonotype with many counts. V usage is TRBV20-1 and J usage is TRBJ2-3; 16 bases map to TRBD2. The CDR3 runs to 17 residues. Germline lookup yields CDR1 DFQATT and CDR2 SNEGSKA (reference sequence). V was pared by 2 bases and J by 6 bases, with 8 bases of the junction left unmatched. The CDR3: CSARNPGTSGRVDTQYF. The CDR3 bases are TGCAGTGCTAGAAATCCAGGGACTAGCGGGAGGGTCGATACGCAGTATTTT.

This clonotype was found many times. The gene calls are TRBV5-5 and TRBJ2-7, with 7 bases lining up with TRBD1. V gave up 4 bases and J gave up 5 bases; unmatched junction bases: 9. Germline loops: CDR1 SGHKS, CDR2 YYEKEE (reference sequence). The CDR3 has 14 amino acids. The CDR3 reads CASSKGGAVNEQYF. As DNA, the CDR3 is TGTGCCAGCAGCAAAGGGGGCGCGGTGAACGAGCAGTACTTC. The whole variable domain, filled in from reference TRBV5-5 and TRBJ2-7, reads DAGVTQSPTHLIKTRGQQVTLRCSPISGHKSVSWYQQVLGQGPQFIFQYYEKEERGRGNFPDRFSARQFPNYSSELNVNALLLGDSALYLCASSKGGAVNEQYFGPGTRLTVT.

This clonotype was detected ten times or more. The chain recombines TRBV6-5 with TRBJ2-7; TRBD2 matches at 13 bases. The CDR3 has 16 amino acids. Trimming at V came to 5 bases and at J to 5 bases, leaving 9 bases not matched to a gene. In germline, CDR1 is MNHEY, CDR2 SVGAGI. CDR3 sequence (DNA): TGTGCCAGCAGTCGAGGGACTAGCGGGGCACTAGACGAGCAGTACTTC. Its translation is CASSRGTSGALDEQYF.

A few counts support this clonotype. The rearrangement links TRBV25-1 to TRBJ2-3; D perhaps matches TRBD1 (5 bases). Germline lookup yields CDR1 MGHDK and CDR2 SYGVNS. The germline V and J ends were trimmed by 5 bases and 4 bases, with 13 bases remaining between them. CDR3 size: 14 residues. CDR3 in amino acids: CASSLRTLPDTQYF. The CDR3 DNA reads TGTGCCAGCAGTCTGCGGACACTCCCAGATACGCAGTATTTT.

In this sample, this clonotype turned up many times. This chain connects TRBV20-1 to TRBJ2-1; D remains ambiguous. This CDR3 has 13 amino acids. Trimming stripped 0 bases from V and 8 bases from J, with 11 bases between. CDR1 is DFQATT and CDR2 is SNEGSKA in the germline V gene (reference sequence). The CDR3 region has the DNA TGCAGTGCTAGAGATGGAAGCTATCATGAGCAGTTCTTC. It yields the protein CSARDGSYHEQFF.

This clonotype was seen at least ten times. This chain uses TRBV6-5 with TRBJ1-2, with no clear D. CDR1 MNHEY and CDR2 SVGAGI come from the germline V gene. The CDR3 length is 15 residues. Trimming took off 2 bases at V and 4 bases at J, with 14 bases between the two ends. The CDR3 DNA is TGTGCCAGCAGTTACGATGGGCCCCTTGGCTATGGCTACACCTTC. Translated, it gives CASSYDGPLGYGYTF.

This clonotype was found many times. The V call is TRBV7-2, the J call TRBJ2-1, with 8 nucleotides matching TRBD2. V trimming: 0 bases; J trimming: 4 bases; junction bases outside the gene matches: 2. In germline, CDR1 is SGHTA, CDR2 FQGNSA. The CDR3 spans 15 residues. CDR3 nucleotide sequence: TGTGCCAGCAGCTTAGCAGCGGGAGCTTACAATGAGCAGTTCTTC. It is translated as CASSLAAGAYNEQFF. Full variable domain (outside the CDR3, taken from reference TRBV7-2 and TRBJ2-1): GAGVSQSPSNKVTEKGKDVELRCDPISGHTALYWYRQSLGQGLEFLIYFQGNSAPDKSGLPSDRFSAERTGGSVSTLTIQRTQQEDSAVYLCASSLAAGAYNEQFFGPGTRLTVL.

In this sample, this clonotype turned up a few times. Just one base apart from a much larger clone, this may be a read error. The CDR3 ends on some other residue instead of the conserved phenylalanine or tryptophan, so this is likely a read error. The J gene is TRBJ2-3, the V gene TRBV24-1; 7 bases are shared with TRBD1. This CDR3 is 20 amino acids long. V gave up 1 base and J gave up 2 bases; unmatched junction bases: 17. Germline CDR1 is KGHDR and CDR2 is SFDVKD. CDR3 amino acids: CATSDFGTTGVASPTDTQYS. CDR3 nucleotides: TGTGCCACCAGTGATTTTGGGACAACAGGGGTCGCGTCCCCCACAGATACGCAGTATTCT.

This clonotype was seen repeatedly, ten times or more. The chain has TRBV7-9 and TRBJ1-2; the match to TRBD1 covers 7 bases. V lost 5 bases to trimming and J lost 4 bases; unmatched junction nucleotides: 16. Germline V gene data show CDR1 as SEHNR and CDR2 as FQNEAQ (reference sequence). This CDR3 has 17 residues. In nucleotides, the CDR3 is TGTGCCAGCAGCGGAGGGACAGCCAACGATCGTCTCTATGGCTACACCTTC. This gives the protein CASSGGTANDRLYGYTF.

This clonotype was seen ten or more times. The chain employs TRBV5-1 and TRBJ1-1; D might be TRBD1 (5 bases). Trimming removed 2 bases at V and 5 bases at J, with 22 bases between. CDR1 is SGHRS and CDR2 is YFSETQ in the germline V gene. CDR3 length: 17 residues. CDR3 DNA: TGCGCCAGCAGCTTAAACCCTATGGCAGGGCGGCAGACTGAAGCTTTCTTT. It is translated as CASSLNPMAGRQTEAFF.

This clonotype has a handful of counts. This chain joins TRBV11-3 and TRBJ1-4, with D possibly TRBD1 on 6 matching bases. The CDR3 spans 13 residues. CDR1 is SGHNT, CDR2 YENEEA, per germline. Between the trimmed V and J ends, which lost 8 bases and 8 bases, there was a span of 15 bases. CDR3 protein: CASEGGTIEKLFF. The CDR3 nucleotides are TGTGCCAGCGAGGGGGGAACAATAGAAAAACTGTTTTTT.